This record looks at one T cell receptor (beta chain) sequence and its context. Antigen unknown. These data originate in a study of cytomegalovirus exposure and HLA in healthy donors. Study details: HLA-typed donors were the source of about 81 million unique TCRs held in an early data release.

The study ran its PCR with 60 Vbeta and 13 Jbeta primers. Clones were sequenced by immunoSEQ multiplex PCR, and TCRdb holds only the in-frame ones, with some missing. The data contain around 65,000 clones, about 80% of them singletons. Notes on the study in general: Three of the chains that were CMV-associated were confirmed in vitro to be specific for CMV antigens. In a later analysis, at a false discovery rate of 0.05, roughly 17,000 TCR beta sequences matched HLA alleles. Presence/absence analyses supposed approximately even sequencing depth among donors.

CDR1 is SNHLY and CDR2 is FYNNEI in the germline V gene. CDR3 length: 14 amino acids. V was shortened by 7 bases and J by 3 bases, with 14 bases between the two germline ends. This TCR came from a man aged 45-65 years in good health and CMV-seropositive. This chain connects TRBV2 to TRBJ2-3; weak D call: TRBD1 (7 bases). Material for sequencing was PBMCs. Here the CDR3 DNA reads TGTGCCAGCACTTTGACAGGGAGGACAGATACGCAGTATTTT. Its protein is CASTLTGRTDTQYF. Filled out from reference TRBV2 and TRBJ2-3, the complete variable domain reads EPEVTQTPSHQVTQMGQEVILRCVPISNHLYFYWYRQILGQKVEFLVSFYNNEISEKSEIFDDQFSVERPDGSNFTLKIRSTKLEDSAMYFCASTLTGRTDTQYFGPGTRLTVL.